This record looks at one T cell receptor (beta chain) sequence and its context. Its antigen is not known. From the RT-PCR reads, TCRdb called clonotypes with MiXCR, one entry per CDR3 protein. The profile shows hundreds of thousands of distinct CDR3 sequences, about 10% of them singletons. The germline V and J ends were trimmed by 3 bases and 4 bases, with 6 bases remaining between them. CDR1 SGHTA and CDR2 FQGNSA come from the germline V gene. This CDR3 region has 13 residues. The data were taken from a study of response to subunit inactivated influenza vaccine. Broader study findings: With each seasonal influenza vaccination, the authors suggested, few new T cells are recruited.

The sample consisted of PBMCs from blood, taken on the day of vaccination. This chain connects TRBV7-2 to TRBJ2-2; no reliable D call. The receptor comes from a man between 45 and 60 years old who received an inactivated influenza vaccine. The DNA of the CDR3 is TGTGCCAGCAGCTTCAGACCCACCGGGGAGCTGTTTTTT. Translation: CASSFRPTGELFF. Drawing the rest from reference TRBV7-2 and TRBJ2-2, the complete variable domain is GAGVSQSPSNKVTEKGKDVELRCDPISGHTALYWYRQSLGQGLEFLIYFQGNSAPDKSGLPSDRFSAERTGGSVSTLTIQRTQQEDSAVYLCASSFRPTGELFFGEGSRLTVL.